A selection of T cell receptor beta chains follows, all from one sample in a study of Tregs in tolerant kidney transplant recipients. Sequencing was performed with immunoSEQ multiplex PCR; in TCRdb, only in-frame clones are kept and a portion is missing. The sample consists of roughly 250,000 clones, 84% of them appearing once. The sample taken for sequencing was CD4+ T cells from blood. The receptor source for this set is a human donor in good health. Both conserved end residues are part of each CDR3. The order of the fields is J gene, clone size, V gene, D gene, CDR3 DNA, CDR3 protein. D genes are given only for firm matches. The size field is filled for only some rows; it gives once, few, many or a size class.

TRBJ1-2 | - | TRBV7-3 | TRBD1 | TGTGCCAGCAGCCAGGGACAGGGATTTGGCTACACCTTC | CASSQGQGFGYTF
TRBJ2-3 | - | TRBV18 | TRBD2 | TGTGCCAGCTCCCGGGGGGGAAGCACAGATACGCAGTATTTT | CASSRGGSTDTQYF
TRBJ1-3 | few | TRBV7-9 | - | TGTGCCAGCAGCCCAACAGGGAGGGGAAACACCATATATTTT | CASSPTGRGNTIYF
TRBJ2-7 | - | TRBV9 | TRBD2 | TGTGCCAGCAGCGCCCCGACTAGCGGGAGAGGGGAGCAGTACTTC | CASSAPTSGRGEQYF
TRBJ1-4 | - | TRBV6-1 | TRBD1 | TGTGCCACAGTGCGACAGGGGCTAGGGGAAAAACTGTTTTTT | CATVRQGLGEKLFF
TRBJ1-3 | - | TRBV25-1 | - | TGTGCCAGCAAGGCCTCTGGAAACACCATATATTTT | CASKASGNTIYF
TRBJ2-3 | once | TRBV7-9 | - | TGTGCCAGCAGCTTAGCGCGAAGCGCCAGAACAGATACGCAGTATTTT | CASSLARSARTDTQYF
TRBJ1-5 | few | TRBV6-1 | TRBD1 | TGTGCCAGCAGTGAGACAGGGAACAATCAGCCCCAGCATTTT | CASSETGNNQPQHF
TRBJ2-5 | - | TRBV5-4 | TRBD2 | TGTGCCAGCAGCTTCAAGCGGGACGGCGAGACCCAGTACTTC | CASSFKRDGETQYF
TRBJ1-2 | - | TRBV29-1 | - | TGCAGCGCCTGGGACTCGGGGGGGATTAACTATGGCTACACCTTC | CSAWDSGGINYGYTF
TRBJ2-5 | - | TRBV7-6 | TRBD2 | TGTGCCAGCAGCTCTAGACTAGCGGGGGGGCGTATGGAGACCCAGTACTTC | CASSSRLAGGRMETQYF
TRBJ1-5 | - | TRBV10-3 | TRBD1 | TGTGCCATCAGTGAGTCAGCCAGGGGGGGGTATCAGCCCCAGCATTTT | CAISESARGGYQPQHF
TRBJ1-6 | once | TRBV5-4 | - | TGTGCCTTCAAAGGAGCCTCGGATTCACCCCTCCACTTT | CAFKGASDSPLHF
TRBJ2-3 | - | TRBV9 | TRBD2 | TGTGCCAGCAGCCCCCCGGGACTAGCGGGGGGTACAGATACGCAGTATTTT | CASSPPGLAGGTDTQYF
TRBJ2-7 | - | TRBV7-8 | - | TGTGCCAGCAGCTTTCGGGACTACGAGCAGTACTTC | CASSFRDYEQYF
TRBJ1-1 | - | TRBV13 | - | TGTGCCAGCAGCCAAGAGAACTCGAACACTGAAGCTTTCTTT | CASSQENSNTEAFF
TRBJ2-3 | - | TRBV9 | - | TGTGCCAGCAGCGTAACAGGGACGGGTACGCAGTATTTT | CASSVTGTGTQYF
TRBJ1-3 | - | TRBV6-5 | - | TGTGCCAGCAGTTACCGCAGCCACTCTGGAAACACCATATATTTT | CASSYRSHSGNTIYF
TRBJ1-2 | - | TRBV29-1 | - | TGCAGCGGTTTCCGATCTAACTATGGCTACACCTTC | CSGFRSNYGYTF
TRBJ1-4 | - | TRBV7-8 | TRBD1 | TGTGCCAGCAGCTCCCCCCTTGGGACAGGATATTTAACTAATGAAAAACTGTTTTTT | CASSSPLGTGYLTNEKLFF
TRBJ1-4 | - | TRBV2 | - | TGTGCCAGCCAGGGGAGAACAGACTTTAATGAAAAACTGTTTTTT | CASQGRTDFNEKLFF
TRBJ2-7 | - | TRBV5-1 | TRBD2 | TGCGCCAGCAGCTTTCTGGGACTAGCGGGAGAGTCCTACGAGCAGTACTTC | CASSFLGLAGESYEQYF
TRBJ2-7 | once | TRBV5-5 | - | TGTGCCAGCAGCTCCTTAGCGGGACAGGGTATGTACGAGCAGTACTTC | CASSSLAGQGMYEQYF
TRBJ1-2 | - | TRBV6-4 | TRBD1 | TGTGCCAGCAGTCCCACAGGGGAGAGGTATGGCTACACCTTC | CASSPTGERYGYTF
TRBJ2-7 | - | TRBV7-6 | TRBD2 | TGTGCCAGCAGCGCACTAGCGGGGAGCTCCTACGAGCAGTACTTC | CASSALAGSSYEQYF
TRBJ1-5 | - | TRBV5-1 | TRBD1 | TGCGCCAGCAGCTCCGATGGACAGGGCAATCAGCCCCAGCATTTT | CASSSDGQGNQPQHF
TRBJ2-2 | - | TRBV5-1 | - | TGCGCCAGCAGCACTACAGGATCCGGGGAGCTGTTTTTT | CASSTTGSGELFF
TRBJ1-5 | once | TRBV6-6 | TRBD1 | TGTGCCAGCAGTTACGGACAGGGTGACAATCAGCCCCAGCATTTT | CASSYGQGDNQPQHF